These T cell receptor beta chains were read from a single sample in a study of patients and donors after allogeneic stem cell transplantation. TCRdb re-derived calls from the RT-PCR reads in MiXCR, one entry per CDR3 protein. The sample lists 200,000 to 250,000 distinct CDR3 sequences, 14% seen once, with around a tenth in the top ten. The sequencing sample was made of blood, either unsorted or a sorted T cell fraction (not recorded which). These receptors all come from a human donor who was either an allogeneic HSCT recipient or a stem cell or donor lymphocyte infusion donor (not recorded which). It is not recorded whose cells these are; they may come from a transplant donor. CDR3s include the opening cysteine and the closing phenylalanine or tryptophan.

V,CDR3
TRBV30,CAWYGTAGEQFF
TRBV12-3/TRBV12-4,CASSSNRGFTGELFF
TRBV2,CANALYNEQFF
TRBV10-3,CAISESKVAEYNEQFF
TRBV3-1,CASSQDRTDTQYF
TRBV24-1,CATSDRTGSRINTQYF
TRBV5-1,CASSLGTGGQETQYF
TRBV7-9,CASSPGLGEAETQYF
TRBV7-2,CASSLSEGTYNEQFF
TRBV6-1,CASSPKWDTEAFF
TRBV12-3/TRBV12-4,CASSPKGSGNTIYF
TRBV3-1,CASRHNRGGTEAFF
TRBV27,CASSLRVTTNYGYTF